This TCR beta chain was documented in a study of spatial heterogeneity in lung cancer. About the research overall: Follow-up PBMC samples were sequenced when available, at a median of around 2 years after resection. Mean representation of each unique TCR and UMI combination in the raw reads exceeded 8.5 occurrences.

Germline CDR1 and CDR2: SGHTA and FQGNSA. This CDR3 contains 16 residues. V was trimmed by 0 bases and J by 0 bases, leaving 11 bases between them. One entry per CDR3 protein results from TCRdb running MiXCR on the 5' RACE reads. The table lists roughly 120,000 distinct CDR3 sequences, more than 9% of them singletons. Time point indicated: blood at routine non-recurrence follow-up after resection. Whole RNA, which was extracted from tumor, nontumor lung tissue or frozen PBMC, was sequenced without any cell sorting. This sequence joins TRBV7-2 and TRBJ1-2; tentative D call: TRBD1 (5 bases). The material was PBMCs, obtained at follow-up. The TCR originated in a male donor with early-stage non-small cell lung cancer. CDR3 nucleotides: TGTGCCAGCAGCTTAGCGGCAGGGAGCCCTAACTATGGCTACACCTTC. Amino acid sequence: CASSLAAGSPNYGYTF.